Sequencing of this T cell receptor beta chain was carried out in a study of T-cell reconstitution after alpha-beta-depleted transplantation in children. The CDR3 length is 15 residues. V lost 2 bases to trimming and J lost 2 bases, with 11 bases between them. Germline CDR1 MNHEY, CDR2 SVGAGI. Preparation of the TCRbeta library used unique molecular identifiers. TCRdb recomputed calls from the PCR reads with MiXCR, one row per CDR3 protein. The sample holds 100,000 or so distinct CDR3 sequences; more than 10% are singletons and the top ten take approximately 13%. This clonotype was picked up a small number of times.

This TCR was recovered from a human donor who donated a stem cell graft to a child with inherited bone marrow failure. Source: PBMCs from the stem cell graft donor, taken from the stem cell graft. The chain couples TRBV6-5 to TRBJ2-3; D may be TRBD1 (5 bases). The CDR3 sequence is CASSYRRQNTDTQYF. CDR3 coding DNA: TGTGCCAGCAGTTACCGAAGACAGAACACAGATACGCAGTATTTT.